What follows is one T cell receptor beta chain and its context. Its matching antigen is unknown. Treatment specified: approximately 18 received Ad26.COV2.S at low or high dose, single or two shots; about 5 received placebo; per-sample allocation not given. The samples were gathered on day 63 after the first injection of vaccine or placebo. Assay: immunoSEQ multiplex PCR; the TCRdb copy retains only in-frame clones and omits some. The data contain 300,000 to 350,000 clones, approximately 86% of them singletons. This sample is part of a study of Ad26.COV2.S vaccination and SARS-CoV-2 variants. Study-level background: Ad26.COV2.S, an intramuscular injection, was given once or twice 56 days apart. Study-level results: Relative to placebo recipients, vaccine recipients exhibited elevated spike-specific TCR breadth. Vaccine recipients and placebo recipients showed similar non-spike TCR breadth.

The ends lost 4 bases at V and 2 bases at J; junction bases unmatched: 5. Germline assignment: CDR1 SGHRS and CDR2 YFSETQ. The CDR3 is 14 amino acids. The specimen was peripheral blood, collected in a trial of Ad26.COV2.S vaccine versus placebo. The chain has TRBV5-1 and TRBJ2-5; 7 bases are a match to TRBD1. The sequence derives from a person between 18 and 65 years old who received the Ad26.COV2.S COVID-19 vaccine or a placebo. The CDR3 nucleotides are TGCGCCAGCAGCCCGACAGGGTTTCAAGAGACCCAGTACTTC. Residues: CASSPTGFQETQYF.